What follows are 8 T cell receptor beta chains derived from one specimen sequenced in a study of cytomegalovirus exposure and HLA in healthy donors. PCR involved 60 Vbeta and 13 Jbeta primers. Libraries were prepared by immunoSEQ multiplex PCR; TCRdb keeps only in-frame clonotypes and omits some of them. The data hold under 250,000 clones, with around 80% observed a single time. Sequencing was performed on PBMCs. These receptors were collected from a man between 45 and 60 years old in good health and CMV-seronegative.

A remark on this clone: Other DNA variants within this sample encode the same CDR3. The chain joins TRBV6-4 to TRBJ2-1; TRBD2 might be the D (6 bases). In germline, CDR1 is MRHNA, CDR2 SNTAGT. The CDR3 is 15 residues long. V was pared by 0 bases and J by 0 bases, with 6 bases between. Here the CDR3 DNA reads TGTGCCAGCAGTGACTCTAGCGGCTCCTACAATGAGCAGTTCTTC. Its protein is CASSDSSGSYNEQFF.

The chain has TRBV5-6 and TRBJ1-1; unclear D gene. This CDR3 has 13 amino acids. V lost 4 bases and J lost 10, with 17 bases in between. Germline V CDR1 and CDR2: SGHDT, YYEEEE. The chain's CDR3 is CASSIRIQLVAFF. CDR3 in DNA: TGTGCCAGCAGCATCAGGATACAGTTAGTAGCTTTCTTT.

The chain couples TRBV7-9 to TRBJ1-1; 8 bases match TRBD1. Germline lookup yields CDR1 SEHNR and CDR2 FQNEAQ (reference sequence). This CDR3 region has 16 residues. The J segment lost 2 bases and the V segment lost 3 bases, leaving 8 bases of the junction unmatched. CDR3 DNA sequence: TGTGCCAGCAGCTTGGCATGGACAGGGTCTAACACTGAAGCTTTCTTT. It specifies CASSLAWTGSNTEAFF.

This chain joins TRBV15 and TRBJ2-3, with 10 bases that match TRBD2. The germline gives CDR1 LNHNV, CDR2 YYDKDF (reference sequence). CDR3 length: 16 amino acids. The J segment lost 2 bases and the V segment lost 1 base, leaving 3 bases of the junction unmatched. For the CDR3, the DNA is TGTGCCACCAGCAGAGCGACTAGCGGGTACACAGATACGCAGTATTTT. It codes for CATSRATSGYTDTQYF. The full variable domain, completed using reference TRBV15 and TRBJ2-3, is DAMVIQNPRYQVTQFGKPVTLSCSQTLNHNVMYWYQQKSSQAPKLLFHYYDKDFNNEADTPDNFQSRRPNTSFCFLDIRSPGLGDTAMYLCATSRATSGYTDTQYFGPGTRLTVL.

The chain employs TRBV11-2 and TRBJ2-7; 10 bases align to TRBD1. V trimming: 4 bases; J trimming: 3 bases; junction bases outside the gene matches: 9. The CDR3 has 16 amino acids. Per the germline V gene, CDR1 is SGHAT and CDR2 is FQNNGV. Here the CDR3 DNA reads TGTGCCAGCAGCTGGGTGACAGGGGGCATAGGCTACGAGCAGTACTTC. This translates into CASSWVTGGIGYEQYF.

The rearrangement links TRBV27 to TRBJ2-5; 8 bases line up with TRBD1. Losses at the gene ends were 6 bases for V and 5 bases for J; bases not matched to a gene: 11. The CDR3 has 15 residues. CDR1 and CDR2 from the germline V gene are MNHEY and SMNVEV (reference sequence). CDR3 amino acids: CASSPPGGFRETQYF. The DNA of the CDR3 is TGTGCCAGCAGCCCCCCAGGGGGCTTTAGGGAGACCCAGTACTTC.

V gene TRBV11-2 combines with J gene TRBJ2-1; TRBD1 aligns across 7 bases. Germline loops: CDR1 SGHAT, CDR2 FQNNGV. Germline trimming cut 5 bases from V and 4 bases from J; bases unmatched to any gene: 5. The CDR3 extends over 14 amino acids. CDR3 DNA sequence: TGTGCCAGCAGCCCACCGGGACAGTACAATGAGCAGTTCTTC. Residues: CASSPPGQYNEQFF.

The chain employs TRBV5-1 and TRBJ2-1; 10 positions match TRBD2. Germline CDR1 and CDR2: SGHRS and YFSETQ. The CDR3 runs 17 residues. The V segment lost 3 bases and the J segment 8 bases; nucleotides outside the gene matches: 14. The CDR3 spells CASSSSRAGGLVDEQFF. The DNA for the CDR3 is TGCGCCAGCAGCTCCTCTAGAGCGGGAGGGTTAGTCGATGAGCAGTTCTTC.